This T cell receptor beta chain was sequenced in a study of T cell responses to AZD1222 COVID-19 vaccine. About this clone: The antigen is unknown.

Study results and caveats: Variant regions that are unmutated are reportedly the target of nearly half of spike-specific TCRs. Across spike, vaccine-associated CD4 TCRs were found, dominant at 160-218 and 743-854. Repertoire sampling happened only post peak T cell response.

Trimming left V 0 bases short and J 5 bases short, with 14 bases between. CDR3 length equals 16 residues. Germline V lookup: CDR1 LGHDT, CDR2 YNNKEL (reference sequence). TCRdb's table, derived via immunoSEQ multiplex PCR, lists solely in-frame clones and lacks some. The sample yields some 130,000 clones, approximately 90% seen once. Specimen: peripheral blood, collected on day 0 of AZD1222 vaccination. The TCR originated in an adult in good health. The chain has TRBV3-1 (or the pseudogene TRBV3-2) and TRBJ1-5; no clear D gene. As DNA, the CDR3 is TGTGCCAGCAGCCAAGATCACGAGTGCCAGGATCAGCCCCAGCATTTT. This gives the protein CASSQDHECQDQPQHF.